The 29 T cell receptor beta chains presented below share a single source sample, sequenced in a study of cytomegalovirus exposure and HLA in healthy donors. The primer mix had 60 Vbeta and 13 Jbeta primers. TCRdb's table, derived via immunoSEQ multiplex PCR, lists solely in-frame clones and lacks some. This repertoire shows roughly 150,000 clones, roughly 80% found once; its top ten account for 2% to 2.5%. The sequenced sample was PBMCs. These TCRs come from a male donor in good health and CMV-seronegative.

The V and J genes are TRBV6-1 and TRBJ2-7; D is unresolved. This CDR3 spans 15 amino acids. The V gene's germline CDR1 is MNHNS and CDR2 SASEGT. V lost 2 bases and J lost 3, with 14 bases in between. The CDR3 sequence is CASSELANEIYEQYF. CDR3 coding DNA: TGTGCCAGCAGTGAATTGGCAAATGAAATCTACGAGCAGTACTTC.

This clone was counted only a few times. The rearrangement joins TRBV4-3 to TRBJ2-7; TRBD1 matches 9 bases. The CDR3 loop spans 13 amino acids. CDR1 and CDR2 from the germline V gene are LGHNA and YSLEER. With 0 bases clipped from V and 6 bases from J, the junction kept 0 bases outside the gene matches. CDR3 DNA sequence: TGCGCCAGCAGCCAAGAGACAGGGGGCGAGCAGTACTTC. This sequence encodes CASSQETGGEQYF.

The gene calls are TRBV5-1 and TRBJ1-5; maybe TRBD1 (6 bases). Germline CDR1 SGHRS, CDR2 YFSETQ. The CDR3 is made up of 15 amino acids. The V gene lost 1 base and the J gene lost 3 bases, with 11 bases spanning the gap. This CDR3 is CASSLTGHLNQPQHF. The CDR3 region has the DNA TGCGCCAGCAGCTTGACAGGGCATCTCAATCAGCCCCAGCATTTT. The whole variable domain, remainder taken from reference TRBV5-1 and TRBJ1-5, is KAGVTQTPRYLIKTRGQQVTLSCSPISGHRSVSWYQQTPGQGLQFLFEYFSETQRNKGNFPGRFSGRQFSNSRSEMNVSTLELGDSALYLCASSLTGHLNQPQHFGDGTRLSIL.

The V call is TRBV25-1, the J call TRBJ1-1; 7 nucleotides agree with TRBD1. The CDR3 loop spans 12 amino acids. The V and J ends lost 5 bases and 10 bases, in that order; junction bases with no gene match: 7. The V gene's germline CDR1 is MGHDK and CDR2 SYGVNS. CDR3 sequence (DNA): TGTGCCAGCAGTCACAGGGGAGGATCAGCTTTCTTT. Protein sequence: CASSHRGGSAFF. The full variable domain, its missing parts supplied by reference TRBV25-1 and TRBJ1-1, is EADIYQTPRYLVIGTGKKITLECSQTMGHDKMYWYQQDPGMELHLIHYSYGVNSTEKGDLSSESTVSRIRTEHFPLTLESARPSHTSQYLCASSHRGGSAFFGQGTRLTVV.

The chain uses TRBV5-1 and TRBJ1-1, with TRBD1 matching 7 bases. Per the germline V gene, CDR1 is SGHRS and CDR2 is YFSETQ. The CDR3 length is 14 residues. The junction had 4 bases not matched to a gene; V was cut back by 1 base and J by 4 bases. The CDR3 coding sequence is TGCGCCAGCAGCTTGCGTCAGGGGGGCACTGAAGCTTTCTTT. This gives the protein CASSLRQGGTEAFF.

The chain recombines TRBV2 with TRBJ2-6; no firm D call. The V end was cut by 4 bases, the J end by 1 base, with 8 bases between. This CDR3 is 15 amino acids long. Per the germline V gene, CDR1 is SNHLY and CDR2 is FYNNEI. The CDR3 reads CASSVFGSGANVLTF. The CDR3 DNA is TGTGCCAGCAGTGTCTTCGGGTCTGGGGCCAACGTCCTGACTTTC.

The chain has TRBV6-9 and TRBJ1-2; 7 bases fit TRBD1. Germline V gene lookup returns CDR1 MNHGY and CDR2 SVAAGI. V shed 11 bases and J 4 bases; nucleotides not matched to a gene: 13. The CDR3 length is 14 residues. The CDR3 DNA is TGTGCCCATGTCGAGGGGGCGAGAAGCTATGGCTACACCTTC. Protein product: CAHVEGARSYGYTF.

V is TRBV9 and J is TRBJ1-2; the D is unclear. Trimming stripped 3 bases from V and 4 bases from J, with 16 bases between. In germline, CDR1 is SGDLS, CDR2 YYNGEE. This CDR3 spans 15 amino acids. In DNA form, the CDR3 reads TGTGCCAGCAGCGGGCGGATTGGCGGGTTCTATGGCTACACCTTC. Protein product: CASSGRIGGFYGYTF.

CDR3 in DNA: TGCGCCAGCAGCTCCCAAGGGGCCAATTCACCCCTCCACTTT. This encodes CASSSQGANSPLHF. The chain joins TRBV5-1 to TRBJ1-6; D is possibly TRBD1 (5 bases). The germline V and J ends were trimmed by 3 bases and 7 bases, with 11 bases remaining between them. The CDR3 runs 14 residues. The germline V gene has CDR1 SGHRS and CDR2 YFSETQ.

The chain is built from TRBV7-6 and TRBJ2-7; TRBD2 matches 8 bases. Per germline, CDR1 SGHVS and CDR2 FNYEAQ. The CDR3 runs 15 residues. V gave up 5 bases and J gave up 2 bases; unmatched junction bases: 8. The CDR3 DNA reads as TGTGCCAGCAGCCGCGAAGAGGGACTAGCCTACGAGCAGTACTTC. Its protein is CASSREEGLAYEQYF. Combining the CDR3 with reference TRBV7-6 and TRBJ2-7 gives the whole variable domain GAGVSQSPRYKVTKRGQDVALRCDPISGHVSLYWYRQALGQGPEFLTYFNYEAQQDKSGLPNDRFSAERPEGSISTLTIQRTEQRDSAMYRCASSREEGLAYEQYFGPGTRLTVT.

J is TRBJ2-1 and V is TRBV18; TRBD2 aligns across 13 bases. Unmatched junction bases numbered 5, after V lost 5 bases and J lost 1 base. The CDR3 runs 17 residues. Germline-derived CDR1 and CDR2 are KGHSH and LQKENI. CDR3 DNA sequence: TGTGCCAGCTCATTGACTAGCGGGGGGCAGTCCTACAATGAGCAGTTCTTC. Translation gives CASSLTSGGQSYNEQFF. Looking up the rest from reference TRBV18 and TRBJ2-1 gives the full variable domain: NAGVMQNPRHLVRRRGQEARLRCSPMKGHSHVYWYRQLPEEGLKFMVYLQKENIIDESGMPKERFSAEFPKEGPSILRIQQVVRGDSAAYFCASSLTSGGQSYNEQFFGPGTRLTVL.

This sequence joins TRBV5-1 and TRBJ1-1; tentatively, D is TRBD1 (5 bases). Germline-derived CDR1 and CDR2 are SGHRS and YFSETQ. CDR3 size: 16 residues. V gave up 1 base and J gave up 1 base, with 14 bases separating them. The DNA for the CDR3 is TGCGCCAGCAGCTTGAATTATGGGGCAGCGAACACTGAAGCTTTCTTT. This codes for CASSLNYGAANTEAFF.

The rearrangement links TRBV27 to TRBJ2-2; 9 nucleotides line up with TRBD1. The CDR3 loop spans 18 amino acids. The junction had 13 bases not matched to a gene; V was cut back by 3 bases and J by 5 bases. Germline CDR1 reads MNHEY; CDR2 reads SMNVEV (reference sequence). The CDR3 DNA is TGTGCCAGCAGTTTGGTTTTATGGGGACAGGGATCGACCGGGGAGCTGTTTTTT. This translates into CASSLVLWGQGSTGELFF.

The chain recombines TRBV11-3 with TRBJ2-2; TRBD1 is a possible D gene (6 bases). The CDR3 extends over 14 amino acids. The ends were cut back, 5 bases at V and 6 bases at J, with 13 bases in the middle. Germline CDR1 is SGHNT and CDR2 is YENEEA. CDR3 in DNA: TGTGCCAGCAGCCCACTAACAGGGTCCGGGGAGCTGTTTTTT. Translating gives CASSPLTGSGELFF.

CDR3: CAWSQTLAGGPESYNEQFF. The CDR3 DNA is TGTGCCTGGAGTCAGACCCTAGCGGGGGGCCCGGAGAGCTACAATGAGCAGTTCTTC. The chain couples TRBV30 to TRBJ2-1; 11 nucleotides match TRBD2. Germline V gene lookup returns CDR1 GTSNPN and CDR2 SVGIG (reference sequence). This CDR3 spans 19 amino acids. J was trimmed by 3 bases and V by 2 bases; bases with no gene match: 15.

J is TRBJ1-3 and V is TRBV7-2, with D unclear. The CDR3 has 14 residues. V shed 1 base and J shed 2 bases, with 6 bases lying between them. Germline CDR1 is SGHTA and CDR2 is FQGNSA. CDR3 nucleotide sequence: TGTGCCAGCAGCTTAGACGGAGCTGGAAACACCATATATTTT. It translates to CASSLDGAGNTIYF.

This clone came up once. V usage is TRBV7-9 and J usage is TRBJ1-1, with TRBD1 identical over 9 bases. The germline V gene has CDR1 SEHNR and CDR2 FQNEAQ (reference sequence). The V and J ends lost 3 bases and 11 bases, in that order; junction bases with no gene match: 10. There are 14 residues in the CDR3. CDR3 loop: CASSFGTGRFGAFF. CDR3 bases: TGTGCCAGCAGCTTTGGGACAGGGAGGTTTGGTGCTTTCTTT.

V is TRBV19 and J is TRBJ1-1; tentatively, D is TRBD1 (5 bases). V lost 1 base and J lost 4, with 10 bases in between. The CDR3 has 14 residues. CDR1 is LNHDA and CDR2 is SQIVND in the germline V gene (reference sequence). Here the CDR3 DNA reads TGTGCCAGTAGTATAGGATTGGGGGGCACTGAAGCTTTCTTT. Translating it yields CASSIGLGGTEAFF.

This CDR3 is CASSEFSSGKQFF. The CDR3 region has the DNA TGTGCCAGCAGTGAGTTTTCTAGCGGGAAGCAGTTCTTC. The chain carries TRBV25-1 and TRBJ2-1; 9 bases fit TRBD2. Germline CDR1 reads MGHDK; CDR2 reads SYGVNS. The CDR3 covers 13 residues. Trimming cost V 3 bases and J 11 bases; bases outside gene matches: 5. The full variable domain, rest sourced from reference TRBV25-1 and TRBJ2-1, is EADIYQTPRYLVIGTGKKITLECSQTMGHDKMYWYQQDPGMELHLIHYSYGVNSTEKGDLSSESTVSRIRTEHFPLTLESARPSHTSQYLCASSEFSSGKQFFGPGTRLTVL.

The J gene is TRBJ2-5, the V gene TRBV10-1, with unresolved D. The V end lost 3 bases, the J end lost 4 bases, and 6 bases lay between the germline ends. CDR1 WNHNN and CDR2 SYGVQD come from the germline V gene (reference sequence). CDR3 length: 12 amino acids. CDR3 coding DNA: TGCGCCAGCAGTGATTCAGGAGAGACCCAGTACTTC. Amino acids: CASSDSGETQYF.

The CDR3 nucleotides read TGTGCCAGCAGTGGGGACAGGGCGGGTAACACTGAAGCTTTCTTT. It encodes CASSGDRAGNTEAFF. This chain joins TRBV2 and TRBJ1-1; 9 nucleotides match TRBD1. This CDR3 is built from 15 residues. The V gene end was trimmed by 4 bases and the J gene end by 2 bases; junction bases not matched to a gene: 5. CDR1 SNHLY and CDR2 FYNNEI come from the germline V gene. Drawing the rest from reference TRBV2 and TRBJ1-1, the complete variable domain is EPEVTQTPSHQVTQMGQEVILRCVPISNHLYFYWYRQILGQKVEFLVSFYNNEISEKSEIFDDQFSVERPDGSNFTLKIRSTKLEDSAMYFCASSGDRAGNTEAFFGQGTRLTVV.

This clone appeared a single time. The rearrangement links TRBV5-1 to TRBJ2-7; the match to TRBD1 covers 7 bases. Looked up from germline, CDR1 is SGHRS and CDR2 is YFSETQ. Trimming took 0 bases from V and 7 from J; bases not matched to a gene: 10. The length of the CDR3 is 15 residues. The CDR3 sequence is CASSLEGTASGEQYF. DNA for the CDR3: TGCGCCAGCAGCTTGGAAGGGACAGCGTCGGGGGAGCAGTACTTC.

This clone was recorded a few times. This chain links TRBV7-6 with TRBJ1-2; D might be TRBD1 (5 bases). Trimming cost V 1 base and J 1 base, with 7 bases left between them. CDR3 length: 14 residues. Germline assignment: CDR1 SGHVS and CDR2 FNYEAQ. DNA of the CDR3: TGTGCCAGCAGCTTAGGGGGCCTTAACTATGGCTACACCTTC. It codes for CASSLGGLNYGYTF.

The chain has TRBV5-1 and TRBJ1-1; tentatively, D is TRBD1 (5 bases). V gave up 0 bases and J gave up 5 bases, with 11 bases separating them. Germline CDR1 and CDR2: SGHRS and YFSETQ. The CDR3 consists of 14 residues. The CDR3 sequence: CASSLAGKGTEAFF. The CDR3 DNA sequence: TGCGCCAGCAGCTTGGCAGGGAAGGGAACTGAAGCTTTCTTT.

J is TRBJ1-6 and V is TRBV6-1; D is possibly TRBD1 (5 bases). Trimming took off 9 bases at V and 3 bases at J, with 12 bases between the two ends. The CDR3 runs to 14 residues. Looked up from germline, CDR1 is MNHNS and CDR2 is SASEGT. CDR3 in amino acids: CASRSGGYNSPLHF. The CDR3 bases are TGTGCCAGTCGAAGCGGGGGCTATAATTCACCCCTCCACTTT.

To note about this clone: Relative to the germline gene, one junction end is altered; a read error may explain this. V is TRBV6-1 and J is TRBJ1-1, with D tentatively TRBD1 (6 bases). The germline V gene encodes CDR1 MNHNS and CDR2 SASEGT. This CDR3 has 15 amino acids. This CDR3 reads CASSEYYRVKTEAFF. In nucleotides, the CDR3 is TGTGCCAGCAGTGAATATTACAGGGTGAAAACTGAAGCTTTCTTT.

The chain combines TRBV16 with TRBJ1-3, with 7 nucleotides matching TRBD1. There are 15 residues in the CDR3. Germline V lookup: CDR1 KGHSY, CDR2 FQNENV. The V gene end was trimmed by 2 bases and the J gene end by 4 bases; junction bases not matched to a gene: 5. The CDR3 nucleotides are TGTGCCAGCAGCCAAAGGGGACAGACCGGAAACACCATATATTTT. Protein sequence: CASSQRGQTGNTIYF.

V usage is TRBV30 and J usage is TRBJ2-1; 9 bases agree with TRBD2. V trimming: 5 bases; J trimming: 3 bases; junction bases outside the gene matches: 2. CDR1 is GTSNPN, CDR2 SVGIG, per germline (reference sequence). The CDR3 has 13 amino acids. CDR3 region: CAWAGGYYNEQFF. CDR3 DNA sequence: TGTGCCTGGGCGGGGGGGTACTACAATGAGCAGTTCTTC.

The rearrangement uses TRBV6-6 and TRBJ1-5; D not certain. V dropped 2 bases and J dropped 6 bases, with 11 bases sitting between them. Germline loops: CDR1 MNHNY, CDR2 SVGAGI (reference sequence). This CDR3 has 14 residues. CDR3 in DNA: TGTGCCAGCAGTTACCCCAGGCTCGGTCAGCCCCAGCATTTT. This codes for CASSYPRLGQPQHF.